This TCR beta chain derives from a study of cytomegalovirus exposure and HLA in healthy donors. Study-wide background: Within an early data release were about 85 million unique TCRs drawn from HLA-typed donors. Study-wide results and limits: Associated with HLA alleles at 0.05 false discovery rate in a later analysis were 15,000 to 20,000 TCR beta sequences. Researchers reported in a later analysis that common viral pathogens appeared linked to several top clusters.

The PCR ran on 60 Vbeta and 13 Jbeta primers. Assay: immunoSEQ multiplex PCR; the TCRdb copy retains only in-frame clones and omits some. The sample lists over 95,000 clones, around 77% occurring once. For this clone: What it binds is not known.

This CDR3 is built from 15 residues. V lost 5 bases, J lost 2 bases, and 8 bases stayed unmatched. Germline V gene data show CDR1 as SEHNR and CDR2 as FQNEAQ (reference sequence). The receptor was isolated from a woman aged 25 to 39 in good health and CMV-seropositive. This chain links TRBV7-9 with TRBJ2-5, with TRBD1 matching 7 bases. The source material was PBMCs. The CDR3 DNA reads TGTGCCAGCAGCGCCCAGGGGGAGAGGCAAGAGACCCAGTACTTC. It yields the protein CASSAQGERQETQYF. The full variable domain, in which reference TRBV7-9 and TRBJ2-5 provide the parts outside the CDR3, is DTGVSQNPRHKITKRGQNVTFRCDPISEHNRLYWYRQTLGQGPEFLTYFQNEAQLEKSRLLSDRFSAERPKGSFSTLEIQRTEQGDSAMYLCASSAQGERQETQYFGPGTRLLVL.